What follows are 20 T cell receptor beta chains derived from one specimen sequenced in a study of identical twins. TCRdb called the 5' RACE reads again in MiXCR, with one record for every CDR3 protein. Here the sample spans a few hundred thousand distinct CDR3 sequences, roughly 13% being singletons. This sample also belongs to another study, concerning yellow fever vaccine responses in identical twins.

Sequencing was carried out using CD4+ T cells sorted from blood. The receptor source for this set is a woman aged 18 to 35 in good health.

The chain couples TRBV18 to TRBJ2-1, with 7 bases identical to TRBD2. The length of the CDR3 is 15 residues. CDR1 is KGHSH and CDR2 is LQKENI in the germline V gene. The V gene end was trimmed by 3 bases and the J gene end by 7 bases; junction bases not matched to a gene: 9. The chain's CDR3 is CASSPIGRMGNEQFF. CDR3 DNA: TGTGCCAGCTCACCTATCGGGAGGATGGGGAATGAGCAGTTCTTC.

This chain connects TRBV14 to TRBJ1-3; D not certain. This CDR3 is built from 13 residues. Trimming took 11 bases from V and 0 from J, leaving 11 bases between them. The germline V gene encodes CDR1 SGHDN and CDR2 FVKESK. The CDR3 here is CASAQISGNTIYF. CDR3 coding DNA: TGTGCCTCGGCCCAAATCTCTGGAAACACCATATATTTT.

This clonotype has more than one count but fewer than ten. The chain is built from TRBV6-1 and TRBJ1-1, with D possibly being TRBD1 (5 bases). This CDR3 contains 14 residues. Looked up from germline, CDR1 is MNHNS and CDR2 is SASEGT. V lost 1 base and J 5 bases, leaving 11 bases between the germline ends. Here the CDR3 DNA reads TGTGCCAGCAGTGAAGGGGGGATAGGGACTGAAGCTTTCTTT. This gives the protein CASSEGGIGTEAFF.

This sequence joins TRBV11-2 and TRBJ2-1; a possible D gene is TRBD1 (5 bases). The V end lost 5 bases, the J end lost 3 bases, and 8 bases lay between the germline ends. The CDR3 loop spans 13 amino acids. Germline assignment: CDR1 SGHAT and CDR2 FQNNGV. The DNA for the CDR3 is TGTGCCAGCAGCCAGGGATACTACAATGAGCAGTTCTTC. This sequence encodes CASSQGYYNEQFF.

This clonotype showed up many times. This chain links TRBV5-1 with TRBJ1-1; D is ambiguous. From germline, CDR1 is SGHRS and CDR2 YFSETQ. The germline V and J ends were trimmed by 0 bases and 4 bases, with 13 bases remaining between them. This CDR3 has 15 amino acids. This chain's CDR3 is CASSLGGRSGTEAFF. In DNA, the CDR3 is TGCGCCAGCAGCTTGGGTGGTAGATCGGGCACTGAAGCTTTCTTT.

The chain recombines TRBV10-3 with TRBJ2-1; D is unclear. The CDR3 runs to 11 residues. Germline assignment: CDR1 ENHRY and CDR2 SYGVKD. The V gene lost 4 bases and the J gene lost 6 bases, with 4 bases spanning the gap. The chain's CDR3 is CAISGVNEQFF. The CDR3, as DNA: TGTGCCATCAGTGGGGTCAATGAGCAGTTCTTC.

Worth noting for this clonotype: One end of the junction varies from germline; a read error may be responsible. This chain uses TRBV6-1 with TRBJ2-3; 10 bases match TRBD1. Germline V gene sequence: CDR1 MNHNS, CDR2 SASEGT. The CDR3 runs 17 residues. As DNA, the CDR3 is TGTGCCGGCAGTCCCCGGGACAGGGGAAGGGTTACAGATACGCAGTATTTT. This codes for CAGSPRDRGRVTDTQYF.

The rearrangement joins TRBV6-4 to TRBJ2-1; 7 bases match TRBD2. Germline lookup yields CDR1 MRHNA and CDR2 SNTAGT. The CDR3 contains 13 residues. The V gene end was trimmed by 4 bases and the J gene end by 9 bases; junction bases not matched to a gene: 6. CDR3 nucleotide sequence: TGTGCCAGCAGTGGAAATGGGAGGGGTGAGCAGTTCTTC. This encodes CASSGNGRGEQFF.

This clonotype was observed a few times. This rearrangement joins TRBV29-1 to TRBJ1-1; the match to TRBD1 covers 8 bases. Per germline, CDR1 SQVTM and CDR2 ANQGSEA. Trimming cost V 7 bases and J 1 base; bases outside gene matches: 5. There are 13 residues in the CDR3. The DNA of the CDR3 is TGCAGCGCTACGACAGGGGCGAACACTGAAGCTTTCTTT. It translates to CSATTGANTEAFF.

This clonotype appeared many times. The rearrangement joins TRBV29-1 to TRBJ2-7; 9 bases fit TRBD1. V was pared by 3 bases and J by 4 bases, with 10 bases of the junction left unmatched. CDR1 and CDR2 from the germline V gene are SQVTM and ANQGSEA. This CDR3 region has 15 residues. The CDR3 protein is CSVEPPGTGLYEQYF. The DNA for the CDR3 is TGCAGCGTTGAGCCACCCGGGACAGGGTTGTACGAGCAGTACTTC.

This clonotype was detected a few times. The chain combines TRBV7-9 with TRBJ2-7, with D unclear. Per the germline V gene, CDR1 is SEHNR and CDR2 is FQNEAQ (reference sequence). The V end was cut by 6 bases, the J end by 3 bases, with 12 bases between. This CDR3 has 13 residues. The CDR3 protein is CASSALKGYEQYF. The CDR3 DNA follows: TGTGCCAGCAGTGCGCTCAAGGGCTACGAGCAGTACTTC.

The chain is built from TRBV12-3 or TRBV12-4 and TRBJ2-2; 13 bases are shared with TRBD2. J gave up 5 bases and V 1 base, and 1 base lay outside the gene matches. This CDR3 region has 16 residues. CDR3 sequence reads: CASSLGTSGRTGELFF. Written as DNA, the CDR3 is TGTGCCAGCAGTTTAGGGACTAGCGGGAGAACCGGGGAGCTGTTTTTT.

V is TRBV20-1 and J is TRBJ1-1; TRBD1 might be the D (6 bases). This CDR3 is built from 14 residues. Germline assignment: CDR1 DFQATT and CDR2 SNEGSKA (reference sequence). Trimming cost V 1 base and J 4 bases, with 13 bases left between them. CDR3 sequence reads: CSARVAGGGTEAFF. CDR3 sequence (DNA): TGCAGTGCTAGAGTGGCTGGGGGCGGCACTGAAGCTTTCTTT.

This sequence joins TRBV11-2 and TRBJ2-1; D unclear. CDR1 is SGHAT and CDR2 is FQNNGV in the germline V gene. V was clipped by 1 base and J by 5 bases, with 9 bases between them. The CDR3 is 14 residues long. Here the CDR3 reads CASSLAAADNEQFF. In DNA, the CDR3 is TGTGCCAGCAGCTTAGCGGCGGCAGACAATGAGCAGTTCTTC.

The chain recombines TRBV7-2 with TRBJ2-7, with 7 positions matching TRBD2. The CDR3 totals 15 residues. J lost 4 bases, V lost 2 bases, and 8 bases had no gene match. Germline V lookup: CDR1 SGHTA, CDR2 FQGNSA. The CDR3 DNA reads as TGTGCCAGCAGCTTACCCACGGGGGGACTGTACGAGCAGTACTTC. This encodes CASSLPTGGLYEQYF.

The chain is built from TRBV4-3 and TRBJ2-7; 9 bases match TRBD1. Looked up from germline, CDR1 is LGHNA and CDR2 is YSLEER. The ends lost 1 base at V and 6 bases at J; junction bases unmatched: 7. The CDR3 spans 15 residues. CDR3 nucleotide sequence: TGCGCCAGCAGCCAAGTCGCGGGACAGGGTCGCGAGCAGTACTTC. It is translated as CASSQVAGQGREQYF.

V gene TRBV7-9 combines with J gene TRBJ2-1, with 10 bases matching TRBD2. Germline V lookup: CDR1 SEHNR, CDR2 FQNEAQ (reference sequence). J lost 6 bases, V lost 5 bases, and 13 bases had no gene match. This CDR3 region has 17 residues. CDR3 bases: TGTGCCAGCAGCCCACAGTCGCCGGGACTAGCGTTCAATGAGCAGTTCTTC. Amino acids: CASSPQSPGLAFNEQFF.

The rearrangement links TRBV5-4 to TRBJ2-5, with 7 bases identical to TRBD1. J gave up 4 bases and V 5 bases, and 8 bases lay outside the gene matches. The CDR3 is 14 amino acids. Germline values: CDR1 SGHNT, CDR2 YYREEE (reference sequence). CDR3 DNA: TGTGCCAGCAGATCGGAAGGGGGCCGAGAGACCCAGTACTTC. It is translated as CASRSEGGRETQYF.

In its sample, this clonotype was seen many times. The rearrangement joins TRBV27 to TRBJ2-3, with 10 bases that match TRBD2. Germline loops: CDR1 MNHEY, CDR2 SMNVEV (reference sequence). CDR3 length: 16 amino acids. J was trimmed by 0 bases and V by 5 bases; bases with no gene match: 5. The DNA of the CDR3 is TGTGCCAGCAGTCCTGATAGCGGGAGGAGCACAGATACGCAGTATTTT. It yields the protein CASSPDSGRSTDTQYF.

This chain connects TRBV7-2 to TRBJ2-5; weak D call: TRBD2 (6 bases). This CDR3 contains 14 residues. From germline, CDR1 is SGHTA and CDR2 FQGNSA. V gave up 4 bases and J gave up 2 bases, with 11 bases separating them. CDR3 bases: TGTGCCAGCAGCTGGGGGGTGGTGCAAGAGACCCAGTACTTC. Its protein is CASSWGVVQETQYF. The full variable domain, with the rest looked up from reference TRBV7-2 and TRBJ2-5, is GAGVSQSPSNKVTEKGKDVELRCDPISGHTALYWYRQSLGQGLEFLIYFQGNSAPDKSGLPSDRFSAERTGGSVSTLTIQRTQQEDSAVYLCASSWGVVQETQYFGPGTRLLVL.